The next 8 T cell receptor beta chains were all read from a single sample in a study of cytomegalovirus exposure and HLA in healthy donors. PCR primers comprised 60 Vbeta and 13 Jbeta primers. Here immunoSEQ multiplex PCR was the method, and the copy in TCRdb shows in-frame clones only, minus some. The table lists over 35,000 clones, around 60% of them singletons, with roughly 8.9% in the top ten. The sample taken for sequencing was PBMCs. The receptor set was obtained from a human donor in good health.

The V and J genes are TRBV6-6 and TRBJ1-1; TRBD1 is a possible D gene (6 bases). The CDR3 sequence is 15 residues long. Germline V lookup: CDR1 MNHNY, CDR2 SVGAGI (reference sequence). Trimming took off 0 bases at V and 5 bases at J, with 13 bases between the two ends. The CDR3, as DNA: TGTGCCAGCAGTTACTCGAACAGGGAAGGGACTGAAGCTTTCTTT. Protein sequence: CASSYSNREGTEAFF.

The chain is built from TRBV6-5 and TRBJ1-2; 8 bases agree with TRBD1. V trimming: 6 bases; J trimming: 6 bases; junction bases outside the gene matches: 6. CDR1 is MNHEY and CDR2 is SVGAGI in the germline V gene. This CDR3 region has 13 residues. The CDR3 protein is CASSRTGNNGYTF. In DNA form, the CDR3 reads TGTGCCAGCAGCCGGACAGGGAACAATGGCTACACCTTC.

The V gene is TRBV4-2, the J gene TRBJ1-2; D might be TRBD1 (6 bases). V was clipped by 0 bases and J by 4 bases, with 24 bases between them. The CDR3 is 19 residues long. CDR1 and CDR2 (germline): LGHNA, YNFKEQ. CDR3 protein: CASSQELGMRDTTLYGYTF. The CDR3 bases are TGTGCCAGCAGCCAAGAGTTAGGCATGAGGGACACCACTCTCTATGGCTACACCTTC.

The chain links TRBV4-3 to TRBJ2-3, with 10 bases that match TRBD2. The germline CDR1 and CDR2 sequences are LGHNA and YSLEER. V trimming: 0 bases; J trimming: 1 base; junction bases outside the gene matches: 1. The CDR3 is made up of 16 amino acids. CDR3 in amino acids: CASSQDLAGGTDTQYF. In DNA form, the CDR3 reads TGCGCCAGCAGCCAAGATCTAGCGGGGGGCACAGATACGCAGTATTTT.

CDR3 bases: TGTGCCAGTAGTATCCGACAGGGGGAAACAAACATTCAGTACTTC. Protein sequence: CASSIRQGETNIQYF. The genes are TRBV19 and TRBJ2-4; 9 bases agree with TRBD1. The CDR3 is 15 residues long. With V trimmed by 3 bases and J by 6 bases, 6 bases remained unmatched. In germline, CDR1 is LNHDA, CDR2 SQIVND (reference sequence).

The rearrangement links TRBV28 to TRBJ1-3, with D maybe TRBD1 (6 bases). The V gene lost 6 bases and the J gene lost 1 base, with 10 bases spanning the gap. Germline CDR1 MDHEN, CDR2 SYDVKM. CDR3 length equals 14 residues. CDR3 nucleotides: TGTGCCAGCAGGGGCACAGGGTCTGGAAACACCATATATTTT. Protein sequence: CASRGTGSGNTIYF. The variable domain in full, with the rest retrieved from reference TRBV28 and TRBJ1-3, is DVKVTQSSRYLVKRTGEKVFLECVQDMDHENMFWYRQDPGLGLRLIYFSYDVKMKEKGDIPEGYSVSREKKERFSLILESASTNQTSMYLCASRGTGSGNTIYFGEGSWLTVV.

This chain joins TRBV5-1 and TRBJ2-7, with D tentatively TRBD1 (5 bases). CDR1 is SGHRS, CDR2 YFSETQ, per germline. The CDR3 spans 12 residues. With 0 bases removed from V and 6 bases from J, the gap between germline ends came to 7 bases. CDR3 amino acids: CASSLDQGEQYF. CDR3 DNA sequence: TGCGCCAGCAGCTTGGATCAGGGCGAGCAGTACTTC.

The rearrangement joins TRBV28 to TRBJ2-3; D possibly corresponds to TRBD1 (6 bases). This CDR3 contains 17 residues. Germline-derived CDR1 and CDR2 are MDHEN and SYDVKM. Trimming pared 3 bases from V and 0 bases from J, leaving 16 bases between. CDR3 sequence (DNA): TGTGCCAGCAGTTTTGGTCCCGGGGACATCAGCACAGATACGCAGTATTTT. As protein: CASSFGPGDISTDTQYF.